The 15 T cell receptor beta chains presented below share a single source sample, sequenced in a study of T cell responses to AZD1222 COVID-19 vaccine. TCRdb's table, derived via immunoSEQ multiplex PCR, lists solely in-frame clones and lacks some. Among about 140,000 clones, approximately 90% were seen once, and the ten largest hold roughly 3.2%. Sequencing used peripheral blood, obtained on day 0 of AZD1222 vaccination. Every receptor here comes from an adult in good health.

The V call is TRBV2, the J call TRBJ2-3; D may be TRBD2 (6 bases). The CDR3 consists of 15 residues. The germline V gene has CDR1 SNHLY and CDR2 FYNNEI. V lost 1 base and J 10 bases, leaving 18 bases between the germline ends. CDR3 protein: CASSEGEVSPGAQYF. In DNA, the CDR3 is TGTGCCAGCAGTGAAGGTGAGGTCTCCCCGGGAGCGCAGTATTTT.

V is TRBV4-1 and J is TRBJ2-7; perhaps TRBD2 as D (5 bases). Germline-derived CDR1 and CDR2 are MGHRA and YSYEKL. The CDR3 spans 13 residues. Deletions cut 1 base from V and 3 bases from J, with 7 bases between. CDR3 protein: CASSQGTYYEQYF. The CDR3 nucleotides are TGCGCCAGCAGCCAAGGGACTTACTACGAGCAGTACTTC.

CDR3: CASSLQGTNQPQHF. The DNA for the CDR3 is TGTGCCAGCAGCTTGCAGGGGACCAATCAGCCCCAGCATTTT. The chain has TRBV7-9 and TRBJ1-5, with D maybe TRBD1 (6 bases). Trimming shortened V by 3 bases and J by 3 bases, and 9 bases separated the two germline ends. Germline loops: CDR1 SEHNR, CDR2 FQNEAQ (reference sequence). This CDR3 has 14 residues.

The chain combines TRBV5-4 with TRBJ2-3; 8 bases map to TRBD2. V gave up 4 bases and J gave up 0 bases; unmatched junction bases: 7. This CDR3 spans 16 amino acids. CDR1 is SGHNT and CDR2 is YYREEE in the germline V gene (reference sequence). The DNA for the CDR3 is TGTGCCAGCAGCATCCGGACTAGCCGTAGCACAGATACGCAGTATTTT. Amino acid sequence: CASSIRTSRSTDTQYF.

For the CDR3, the DNA is TGTGCCTGGAATATTGGGGATCCGAACACTGAAGCTTTCTTT. It codes for CAWNIGDPNTEAFF. This chain uses TRBV30 with TRBJ1-1; no clear D gene. Germline CDR1 is GTSNPN and CDR2 is SVGIG (reference sequence). The CDR3 runs 14 residues. V was clipped by 4 bases and J by 1 base, with 13 bases between them. The whole variable domain, filled in from reference TRBV30 and TRBJ1-1, reads SQTIHQWPATLVQPVGSPLSLECTVEGTSNPNLYWYRQAAGRGLQLLFYSVGIGQISSEVPQNLSASRPQDRQFILSSKKLLLSDSGFYLCAWNIGDPNTEAFFGQGTRLTVV.

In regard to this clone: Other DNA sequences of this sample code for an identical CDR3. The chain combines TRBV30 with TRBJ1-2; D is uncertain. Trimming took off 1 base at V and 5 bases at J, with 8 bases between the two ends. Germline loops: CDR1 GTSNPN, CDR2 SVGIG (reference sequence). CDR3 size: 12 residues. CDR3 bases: TGTGCCTGGAGTGCCGGAGGGTATGGCTACACCTTC. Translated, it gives CAWSAGGYGYTF.

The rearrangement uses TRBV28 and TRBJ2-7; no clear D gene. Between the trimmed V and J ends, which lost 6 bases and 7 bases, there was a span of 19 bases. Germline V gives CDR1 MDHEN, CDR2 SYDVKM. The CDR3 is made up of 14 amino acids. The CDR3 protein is CASSLAPPIGEQYF. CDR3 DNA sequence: TGTGCCAGCAGCCTGGCCCCTCCCATTGGGGAGCAGTACTTC.

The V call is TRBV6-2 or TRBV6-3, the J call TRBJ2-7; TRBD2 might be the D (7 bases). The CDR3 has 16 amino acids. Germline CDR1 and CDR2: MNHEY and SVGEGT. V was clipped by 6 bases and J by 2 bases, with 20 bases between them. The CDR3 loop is CASSSPSRGPTYEQYF. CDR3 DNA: TGTGCCAGCAGCTCTCCCTCGCGGGGGCCCACCTACGAGCAGTACTTC.

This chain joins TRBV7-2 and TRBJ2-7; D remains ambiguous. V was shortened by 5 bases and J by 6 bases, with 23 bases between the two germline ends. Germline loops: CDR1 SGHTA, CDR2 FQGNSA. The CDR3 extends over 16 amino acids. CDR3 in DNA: TGTGCCAGCAGCCCCATTCCCAACCCCCTCCCGGGCGAGCAGTACTTC. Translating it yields CASSPIPNPLPGEQYF.

The CDR3 reads CASSPWGQGSSGANVLTF. CDR3 nucleotide sequence: TGTGCCAGCAGTCCGTGGGGACAGGGGTCCTCTGGGGCCAACGTCCTGACTTTC. The V gene is TRBV27, the J gene TRBJ2-6; 10 bases align to TRBD1. The CDR3 is 18 residues long. Per the germline V gene, CDR1 is MNHEY and CDR2 is SMNVEV (reference sequence). Germline trimming cut 5 bases from V and 0 bases from J; bases unmatched to any gene: 7. The variable domain in full, completed from reference TRBV27 and TRBJ2-6, reads EAQVTQNPRYLITVTGKKLTVTCSQNMNHEYMSWYRQDPGLGLRQIYYSMNVEVTDKGDVPEGYKVSRKEKRNFPLILESPSPNQTSLYFCASSPWGQGSSGANVLTFGAGSRLTVL.

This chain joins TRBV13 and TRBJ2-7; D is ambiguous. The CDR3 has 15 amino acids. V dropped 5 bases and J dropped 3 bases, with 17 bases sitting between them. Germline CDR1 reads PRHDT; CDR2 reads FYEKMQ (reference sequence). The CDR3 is CASSPPGRGFYEQYF. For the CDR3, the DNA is TGTGCCAGCAGCCCGCCCGGACGAGGATTCTACGAGCAGTACTTC.

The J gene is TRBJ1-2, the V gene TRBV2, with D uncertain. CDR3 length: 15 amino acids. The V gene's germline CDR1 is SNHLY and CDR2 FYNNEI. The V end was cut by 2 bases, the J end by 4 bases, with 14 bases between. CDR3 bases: TGTGCCAGCAGTGAAACGAGACACCCTGGCTATGGCTACACCTTC. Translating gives CASSETRHPGYGYTF.

CDR3 coding DNA: TGCAGTGCTAGTCAGGCCCGCCAAGACTTCTATGGCTACACCTTC. Residues: CSASQARQDFYGYTF. The chain uses TRBV20-1 and TRBJ1-2; no definite D call. The CDR3 contains 15 residues. Germline CDR1 is DFQATT and CDR2 is SNEGSKA (reference sequence). Trimming removed 3 bases from V and 4 bases from J, with 18 bases in between.

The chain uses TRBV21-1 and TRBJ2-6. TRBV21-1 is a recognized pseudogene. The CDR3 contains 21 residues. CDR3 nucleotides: TGTGCCAGCAGCAAAGGTAGGGCCAACCGGGACGGTATCTCTGGGGCCAACGTCCTGACTTTC. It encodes CASSKGRANRDGISGANVLTF.

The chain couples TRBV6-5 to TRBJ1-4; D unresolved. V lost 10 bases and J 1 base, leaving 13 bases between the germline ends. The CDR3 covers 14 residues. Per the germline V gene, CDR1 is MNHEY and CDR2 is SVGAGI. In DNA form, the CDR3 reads TGTGCCACAAGGAATTTTGGAACTAATGAAAAACTGTTTTTT. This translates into CATRNFGTNEKLFF.